This T cell receptor beta chain is drawn from a study of lymphopenia after photon versus proton radiotherapy. Comments on this clone: Antigen: not known.

Libraries were prepared by immunoSEQ multiplex PCR; TCRdb keeps only in-frame clonotypes and omits some of them. Of 150,000 to 200,000 clones in the sample, 75% to 90% were seen once. Study-level findings and limits: Authors raise, but do not show, better survival with proton therapy. After lymphocyte nadir, photon-treated repertoires showed oligoclonal expansion, especially CD8+ Temra. Larger post-nadir TCR diversity loss correlated inversely with survival in deceased patients. Under photons, naive T cells and diversity fell while effector/memory populations rose.

V gave up 4 bases and J gave up 2 bases, with 16 bases separating them. Germline lookup yields CDR1 SGDLS and CDR2 YYNGEE. The CDR3 contains 16 residues. V gene TRBV9 combines with J gene TRBJ1-3; a possible D gene is TRBD1 (6 bases). Sequencing used peripheral blood, obtained from a patient treated with photon-based radiotherapy. The TCR originated in a man aged 50 or older with gastric cancer. The CDR3 bases are TGTGCCAGCAGCCCGAGAGGGGGTCTGGCTGGAAACACCATATATTTT. Its protein is CASSPRGGLAGNTIYF.